This is a list of T cell receptor beta chains from one sample in a study of brain metastases from non-small cell lung cancer. Assay: immunoSEQ multiplex PCR; the TCRdb copy retains only in-frame clones and omits some. The sample comprises fewer than 600 clones, around 87% of which are singletons, and 8.7% rests with the top ten. Sequenced sample: tumor-adjacent normal tissue. The receptors stem from a donor aged 40 or over with non-small cell lung cancer. CDR3s leave out the opening cysteine and the closing phenylalanine or tryptophan. A D gene is named only where the DNA matches it firmly.

>TRBV24-1|TRBD1|TRBJ2-1
ATGVDRGSYNEQF
>TRBV6-2/TRBV6-3|.|TRBJ2-1
ASSYSTVNNEQF
>TRBV4-3|TRBD1|TRBJ1-1
ASSPFKGAGVANTEAF
>TRBV6-2/TRBV6-3|TRBD2|TRBJ2-1
ASSYKLAGLNEQF
>TRBV7-2|.|TRBJ1-1
ASSLRQNTEAF
>TRBV4-3|.|TRBJ2-1
ASSPFSATPADEQF
>TRBV19|.|TRBJ2-2
ASSNPNTGELF
>TRBV7-6|.|TRBJ2-7
ASSQGAAYEQY
>TRBV19|TRBD2|TRBJ2-1
ASSPRTSGLNEQF
>TRBV3-1/TRBV3-2|.|TRBJ1-1
ASSLSRTNTEAF
>TRBV6-5|.|TRBJ1-1
ASSYSLDTGGKTF
>TRBV6-2/TRBV6-3|.|TRBJ2-2
ASSYSTSGSTGELF
>TRBV10-3|TRBD2|TRBJ2-7
AISEGLAGDNEQY
>TRBV20-1|.|TRBJ1-3
SGNSGNTIY
>TRBV24-1|.|TRBJ1-3
ATSVGGTGNTIY
>TRBV4-3|.|TRBJ1-3
ASSPGHRSGNTIY
>TRBV4-1|.|TRBJ1-2
ASSQDPGANYGYT
>TRBV6-1|.|TRBJ1-2
ASSEAQGLSGYGYT
>TRBV12-5|TRBD1|TRBJ2-7
ASGSGQGRREQY
>TRBV29-1|.|TRBJ1-5
SVVVGGGQPQH
>TRBV5-1|TRBD2|TRBJ2-1
ASSVLAGDNEQF
>TRBV6-5|.|TRBJ2-2
ASSYVFTGSGELF
>TRBV28|TRBD1|TRBJ1-1
ASSLYPLGMVTGLGLDTEAF
>TRBV28|.|TRBJ2-5
ASSSRDPGLPAETQY
>TRBV14|TRBD2|TRBJ2-3
ASSQEKPELAGDSTSTDTQY
>TRBV5-4|TRBD1|TRBJ1-1
ASSPQGVGNTEAF
>TRBV6-5|.|TRBJ1-1
ASSYSLDTGGKAF
>TRBV7-2|TRBD1|TRBJ2-5
ASSFNRGRETQY
>TRBV11-3|.|TRBJ2-5
ASSFEGGEETQY
>TRBV5-4|.|TRBJ1-4
ASSPGRHEKLF
>TRBV5-5|TRBD1|TRBJ2-4
ASSSTPGQGANIQY
>TRBV7-9|.|TRBJ2-1
ASRSENEQF
>TRBV19|.|TRBJ2-3
ASSRTGRTDTDTQY
>TRBV7-2|TRBD2|TRBJ2-3
ASSSTPLAGDGADTQY
>TRBV30|TRBD1|TRBJ1-2
AWTEGVTGDGYT
>TRBV7-2|.|TRBJ1-6
ASSLTRGGSSYNSPLH
>TRBV21-1|.|TRBJ1-6
ASSKALRPRGAYNSPLH
>TRBV3-1/TRBV3-2|TRBD1|TRBJ1-4
ASSPEGAATNEKLF
>TRBV5-6|.|TRBJ1-5
ASSLGPGEQPQH
>TRBV5-8|.|TRBJ2-1
ASSLGDSSYNEQF
>TRBV6-5|.|TRBJ1-2
ASRETPGKAYGYT
>TRBV7-2|.|TRBJ2-1
ASSPDTSYNEQF
>TRBV5-1|TRBD1|TRBJ1-2
VSSWEGQANYGYT
>TRBV7-9|.|TRBJ2-5
ASSLVGGEQETQY
>TRBV20-1|TRBD1|TRBJ1-1
SASPGQGKAEAF
>TRBV7-9|.|TRBJ1-1
ASSLPGKNTEAF
>TRBV7-2|TRBD1|TRBJ1-6
ASSFGDRQTIDSPLH
>TRBV7-8|.|TRBJ1-1
ASSFGQMNTEAF
>TRBV5-1|TRBD1|TRBJ2-2
ASSVQGSGELF
>TRBV6-5|.|TRBJ1-5
ASKVTPSQPQH
>TRBV7-9|.|TRBJ2-2
ASSPSTRTGELF
>TRBV15|TRBD2|TRBJ2-3
ATSTTSGGFTDTQY
>TRBV4-3|.|TRBJ2-5
ASSQDKGETQY
>TRBV30|.|TRBJ1-4
AWSVRFGGAATNEKLF
>TRBV19|TRBD1|TRBJ1-1
ASSPLTGGGTEAF